This T cell receptor beta chain was observed in a study of CD8 T cells in ankylosing spondylitis. Study outcomes and limitations: The disease-linked clones had a CD8+ phenotype and low blood frequencies. Disease-linked clones reportedly concentrated significantly in matched ankylosing spondylitis synovial fluid. Seemingly distinctive of ankylosing spondylitis blood was a TCR beta motif formed by eight highly homologous variants. In synovial fluid and blood from reactive arthritis, some motif variants were previously reported.

Preparation of TCR beta libraries was done by quantitative 5'-RACE with molecular barcodes. A single record per CDR3 protein comes from TCRdb applying MiXCR to the 5' RACE reads. The repertoire holds 750,000 to 850,000 distinct CDR3 sequences, with approximately 12% as singletons. Germline CDR1 reads DFQATT; CDR2 reads SNEGSKA (reference sequence). The CDR3 loop spans 13 amino acids. To note about this clonotype: Its target is not known.

The sequenced sample consisted of blood, either unsorted or a sorted T cell fraction (not recorded which). The TCR comes from a male donor with ankylosing spondylitis. The V and J genes are TRBV20-1 and TRBJ2-5; 13 positions match TRBD2. The CDR3 region has the DNA TGCAGCACGACTAGCGGGGGGCGGGAGACCCAGTACTTC. Amino acids: CSTTSGGRETQYF.